The 21 T cell receptor beta chains presented below share a single source sample, sequenced in a study of identical twins' blood T cells. TCRdb reprocessed the 5' RACE reads via MiXCR and lists one record per CDR3 protein. The sample includes a few hundred thousand distinct CDR3 sequences, roughly 31% of them seen just once. Sequencing input: PBMCs. Receptors were obtained from a woman aged 18 to 55 in good health.

The sample holds a few counts of this clonotype. V and J are TRBV29-1 and TRBJ2-3, with TRBD2 as a possible D gene (6 bases). Per the germline V gene, CDR1 is SQVTM and CDR2 is ANQGSEA. CDR3 length equals 15 residues. V was shortened by 5 bases and J by 0 bases, with 15 bases between the two germline ends. The CDR3 nucleotides are TGCAGCGTTCTAAGTCCGGCGGGAAGCACAGATACGCAGTATTTT. It is translated as CSVLSPAGSTDTQYF.

This rearrangement joins TRBV10-2 to TRBJ2-3, with 9 nucleotides matching TRBD2. The V and J ends lost 8 bases and 4 bases, in that order; junction bases with no gene match: 7. This CDR3 has 14 residues. Germline V gene lookup returns CDR1 WSHSY and CDR2 SAAADI. The CDR3 region is CASQIAGAADTQYF. The CDR3 DNA sequence: TGCGCCAGCCAAATAGCGGGGGCGGCAGATACGCAGTATTTT.

This clonotype was counted only a few times. The rearrangement uses TRBV20-1 and TRBJ1-2; D gene unclear. This CDR3 has 13 residues. Germline V gene lookup returns CDR1 DFQATT and CDR2 SNEGSKA (reference sequence). The V and J ends lost 0 bases and 4 bases respectively, with 9 bases between them. The chain's CDR3 is CSAREQPLYGYTF. CDR3 in DNA: TGCAGTGCTAGAGAACAGCCTCTCTATGGCTACACCTTC.

This clonotype was detected a few times. V and J are TRBV12-3 or TRBV12-4 and TRBJ2-2, with 13 bases lining up with TRBD2. This CDR3 is built from 16 residues. Trimming removed 7 bases from V and 9 bases from J; junction bases left unmatched: 11. CDR3: CASKTGTSGALRELFF. The CDR3, as DNA: TGTGCCAGCAAAACCGGGACTAGCGGGGCACTCAGGGAGCTGTTTTTT.

This chain connects TRBV12-3 or TRBV12-4 to TRBJ1-2; D possibly corresponds to TRBD1 (6 bases). The V end lost 8 bases, the J end lost 4 bases, and 8 bases lay between the germline ends. This CDR3 region has 11 residues. CDR3 DNA sequence: TGTGCCAGCGGGGGCAGCTATGGCTACACCTTC. It specifies CASGGSYGYTF.

With regard to this clonotype: A read error may be the cause here, since a much bigger clone is one base away. The J gene is TRBJ1-1, the V gene TRBV29-1; TRBD1 might be the D (6 bases). CDR1 and CDR2 (germline): SQVTM, ANQGSEA. This CDR3 has 12 amino acids. V shed 4 bases and J shed 5 bases, with 11 bases lying between them. The chain's CDR3 is CSVAWQGTEAFF. CDR3 coding DNA: TGCAGCGTTGCCTGGCAGGGGACTGAAGCTTTCTTT. Filled out from reference TRBV29-1 and TRBJ1-1, the complete variable domain reads SAVISQKPSRDICQRGTSLTIQCQVDSQVTMMFWYRQQPGQSLTLIATANQGSEATYESGFVIDKFPISRPNLTFSTLTVSNMSPEDSSIYLCSVAWQGTEAFFGQGTRLTVV.

This clonotype was picked up many times. This chain joins TRBV11-2 and TRBJ1-1; D gene ambiguous. Germline V gene lookup returns CDR1 SGHAT and CDR2 FQNNGV. The CDR3 has 12 amino acids. Trimming removed 5 bases at V and 7 bases at J, with 11 bases between. CDR3 nucleotide sequence: TGTGCCAGCAGCCATATGGACCTTGAAGCTTTCTTT. It codes for CASSHMDLEAFF.

The V and J genes are TRBV27 and TRBJ1-5; 7 bases align to TRBD1. There are 14 residues in the CDR3. The V and J ends lost 6 bases and 7 bases, in that order; junction bases with no gene match: 9. CDR1 is MNHEY and CDR2 is SMNVEV in the germline V gene (reference sequence). As DNA, the CDR3 is TGTGCCAGCAGGGCAGGGGGTATTAGCCAGCCCCAGCATTTT. Its translation is CASRAGGISQPQHF.

This clonotype was seen a few times. V and J are TRBV5-1 and TRBJ2-7, with 7 bases fitting TRBD1. This CDR3 contains 14 residues. The germline CDR1 and CDR2 sequences are SGHRS and YFSETQ. The trim removed 0 bases at V and 6 bases at J, leaving 6 bases unmatched. The CDR3, as DNA: TGCGCCAGCAGCTTGGAGACAGGGTTAGGCGAGCAGTACTTC. Residues: CASSLETGLGEQYF.

This clonotype was recorded only once. The V gene is TRBV20-1, the J gene TRBJ2-1; D tentatively reads TRBD1 or TRBD2 (7 bases each). Trimming pared 4 bases from V and 8 bases from J, leaving 24 bases between. The CDR3 totals 16 residues. Germline lookup yields CDR1 DFQATT and CDR2 SNEGSKA (reference sequence). The DNA for the CDR3 is TGCAGTGCTACCCGCTCAGGGGGGAGGGCTTTCGATGAGCAGTTCTTC. Translation gives CSATRSGGRAFDEQFF.

This clonotype occurred once. At one of its ends the junction is not consistent with the germline gene, which may arise from a read error. V usage is TRBV10-2 and J usage is TRBJ2-3; TRBD2 matches 10 bases. Germline V CDR1 and CDR2: WSHSY, SAAADI. This CDR3 is 14 amino acids long. The CDR3: CSSFLAGGTDTQYF. In DNA, the CDR3 is TGCTCCAGCTTTCTAGCGGGGGGCACAGATACGCAGTATTTT.

This sequence joins TRBV5-1 and TRBJ2-3; no clear D. There are 12 residues in the CDR3. Germline V gene lookup returns CDR1 SGHRS and CDR2 YFSETQ. V lost 3 bases and J lost 6, with 8 bases in between. CDR3 in DNA: TGCGCCAGCAGCTCAAGGTCCGATACGCAGTATTTT. Protein: CASSSRSDTQYF.

Comment on this clonotype: This may be a read error: a much more frequent sequence differs by one nucleotide. The CDR3 is CASSYWRFGGTEAFF. In DNA form, the CDR3 reads TGTGCCAGCAGTTACTGGAGATTCGGAGGGACTGAAGCTTTCTTT. The V and J genes are TRBV6-5 and TRBJ1-1; D is uncertain. Deletions cut 1 base from V and 5 bases from J, with 14 bases between. Germline V gene lookup returns CDR1 MNHEY and CDR2 SVGAGI. The CDR3 is 15 amino acids.

The chain joins TRBV18 to TRBJ2-2; D is unresolved. V was pared by 3 bases and J by 1 base, with 9 bases between. The CDR3 runs to 15 residues. Per the germline V gene, CDR1 is KGHSH and CDR2 is LQKENI. Here the CDR3 DNA reads TGTGCCAGCTCACCCCTCCGATTGAACACCGGGGAGCTGTTTTTT. Its protein is CASSPLRLNTGELFF.

Details on this clonotype: One end of the junction is discordant with germline, which a read error may explain. CDR3 amino acids: CSSSQDRQRNTEAFF. CDR3 coding DNA: TGCTCCAGCAGCCAAGATCGGCAAAGAAACACTGAAGCTTTCTTT. The chain joins TRBV4-3 to TRBJ1-1; unclear D gene. The CDR3 contains 15 residues. Germline CDR1 reads LGHNA; CDR2 reads YSLEER.

The chain links TRBV12-3 or TRBV12-4 to TRBJ1-5; D uncertain. V lost 3 bases to trimming and J lost 12 bases, with 12 bases between them. The CDR3 consists of 12 residues. CDR3 in amino acids: CASSFWIQIQHF. The CDR3 DNA reads as TGTGCCAGCAGTTTTTGGATACAGATCCAGCATTTT.

This clonotype was detected only a few times. This may come from a read error, since a much larger clone is one base off. The chain links TRBV5-1 to TRBJ1-1; D not certain. The CDR3 length is 15 residues. Germline V gene sequence: CDR1 SGHRS, CDR2 YFSETQ. The CDR3 sequence is CANSLVQQLNTEAFF. The DNA of the CDR3 is TGCGCCAACAGCTTGGTCCAACAATTGAACACTGAAGCTTTCTTT.

The V gene is TRBV15, the J gene TRBJ2-3, with 8 bases identical to TRBD2. Germline V gene lookup returns CDR1 LNHNV and CDR2 YYDKDF (reference sequence). Germline trimming cut 1 base from V and 5 bases from J; bases unmatched to any gene: 11. This CDR3 is built from 17 residues. The CDR3 loop is CATSRVNIGGGKDTQYF. The CDR3 DNA is TGTGCCACCAGCAGAGTGAATATCGGCGGGGGGAAAGATACGCAGTATTTT. The whole variable domain, filled in from reference TRBV15 and TRBJ2-3, reads DAMVIQNPRYQVTQFGKPVTLSCSQTLNHNVMYWYQQKSSQAPKLLFHYYDKDFNNEADTPDNFQSRRPNTSFCFLDIRSPGLGDTAMYLCATSRVNIGGGKDTQYFGPGTRLTVL.

As to this clonotype: A read error may be the cause here, since a much bigger clone is one base away. This sequence joins TRBV2 and TRBJ2-2; tentative D call: TRBD2 (6 bases). This CDR3 is built from 12 residues. Germline CDR1 reads SNHLY; CDR2 reads FYNNEI. CDR3 sequence (DNA): TGTGCCAGCGGGGTGGAGCCCGGGGGGCTGTTTTTT. This encodes CASGVEPGGLFF.

This clonotype was seen ten or more times. The V and J genes are TRBV24-1 and TRBJ2-2; D tentatively fits TRBD1 or TRBD2 (5 bases each). The V end lost 4 bases, the J end lost 6 bases, and 5 bases lay between the germline ends. Germline values: CDR1 KGHDR, CDR2 SFDVKD. CDR3 size: 12 residues. The CDR3 loop reads CATSEGPGELFF. CDR3 nucleotides: TGTGCCACCAGTGAGGGACCCGGGGAGCTGTTTTTT.

The chain employs TRBV19 and TRBJ1-5, with TRBD1 as a possible D gene (5 bases). The V gene lost 1 base and the J gene lost 8 bases, with 15 bases spanning the gap. The CDR3 length is 15 residues. CDR1 is LNHDA and CDR2 is SQIVND in the germline V gene (reference sequence). The CDR3 DNA is TGTGCCAGTAGTATAGGGAGGCAGGGAAGGGAGCCCCAGCATTTT. Its translation is CASSIGRQGREPQHF. Looking up the rest from reference TRBV19 and TRBJ1-5 gives the full variable domain: DGGITQSPKYLFRKEGQNVTLSCEQNLNHDAMYWYRQDPGQGLRLIYYSQIVNDFQKGDIAEGYSVSREKKESFPLTVTSAQKNPTAFYLCASSIGRQGREPQHFGDGTRLSIL.